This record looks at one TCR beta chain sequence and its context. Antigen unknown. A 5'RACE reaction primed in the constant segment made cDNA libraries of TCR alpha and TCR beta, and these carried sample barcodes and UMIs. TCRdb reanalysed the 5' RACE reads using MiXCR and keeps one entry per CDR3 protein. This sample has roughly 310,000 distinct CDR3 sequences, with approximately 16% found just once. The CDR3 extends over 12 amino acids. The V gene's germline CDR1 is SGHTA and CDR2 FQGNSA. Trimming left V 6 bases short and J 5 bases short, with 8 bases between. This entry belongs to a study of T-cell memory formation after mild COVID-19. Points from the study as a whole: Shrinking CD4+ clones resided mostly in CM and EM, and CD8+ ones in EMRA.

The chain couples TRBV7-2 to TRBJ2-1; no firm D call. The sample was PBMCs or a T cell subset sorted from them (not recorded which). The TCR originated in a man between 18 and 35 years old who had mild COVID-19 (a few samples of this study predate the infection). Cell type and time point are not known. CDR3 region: CASSLYDNEQFF. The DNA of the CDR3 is TGTGCCAGCAGTCTTTACGACAATGAGCAGTTCTTC.